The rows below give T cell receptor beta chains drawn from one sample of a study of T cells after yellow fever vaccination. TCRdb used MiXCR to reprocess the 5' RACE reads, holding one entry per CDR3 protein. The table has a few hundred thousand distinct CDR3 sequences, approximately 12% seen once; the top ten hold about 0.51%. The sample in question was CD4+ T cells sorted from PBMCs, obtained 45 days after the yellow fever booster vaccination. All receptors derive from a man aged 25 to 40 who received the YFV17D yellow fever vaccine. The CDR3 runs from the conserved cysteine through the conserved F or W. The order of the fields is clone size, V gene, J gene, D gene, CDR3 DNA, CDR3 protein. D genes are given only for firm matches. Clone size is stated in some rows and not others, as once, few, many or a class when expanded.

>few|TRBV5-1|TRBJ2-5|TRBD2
TGCGCCAGCAGCTTGGGATTATTAGCGGGAGAAATGCCAGGCGAGACCCAGTACTTC
CASSLGLLAGEMPGETQYF
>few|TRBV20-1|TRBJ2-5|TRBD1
TGCAGTGCAAGGGACAGGGGGAAGACCCAGTACTTC
CSARDRGKTQYF
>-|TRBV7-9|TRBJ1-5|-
TGTGCCGGCAGCTTAGTCGGTACCGCTCAGCCCCAGCATTTT
CAGSLVGTAQPQHF
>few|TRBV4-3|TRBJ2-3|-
TGCGCCAGCAGCCAAGGCAGGGGAGATACGCAGTATTTT
CASSQGRGDTQYF
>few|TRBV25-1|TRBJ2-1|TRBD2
TGTGCCAGCAGTGATCCCCTAGCGGGAGGATATAGGAATGAGCAGTTCTTC
CASSDPLAGGYRNEQFF
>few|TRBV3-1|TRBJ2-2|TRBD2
TGTGCCAGCAGCCACTCTAGCGGGAGGCCCGGGGAGCTGTTTTTT
CASSHSSGRPGELFF
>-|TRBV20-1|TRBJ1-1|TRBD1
TGCAGTGCTAGGACAGGGCGGGAAGCTTTCTTT
CSARTGREAFF
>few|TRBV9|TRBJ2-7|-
TGTGCCAGCAGCGTAGATCTCGGGCCCTACGAGCAGTACTTC
CASSVDLGPYEQYF
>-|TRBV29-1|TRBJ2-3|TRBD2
TGCAGCGTTAGGACTAGCGGAGGCACAGATACGCAGTATTTT
CSVRTSGGTDTQYF
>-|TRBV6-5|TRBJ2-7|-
TGTGCCAGCAGTTACTCGGGACGCAACTCCTACGAGCAGCACTTC
CASSYSGRNSYEQHF
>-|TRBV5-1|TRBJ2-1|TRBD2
TGCGCCAGCAGCTTGACGCTAGCGGGAGATTCGGAGCAGTTCTTC
CASSLTLAGDSEQFF
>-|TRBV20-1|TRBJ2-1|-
TGCAGTGCTAGGGACTCTGGCTCCTACAATGAGCAGTTCTTC
CSARDSGSYNEQFF
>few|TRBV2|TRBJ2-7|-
TGTGCCAGCAGCGCCCCGGTTAGCCCACAGTACTTC
CASSAPVSPQYF
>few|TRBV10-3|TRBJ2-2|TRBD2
TGTGCCATCAGAGCGGGAGGGCCGGAGGGGACCGGGGAGCTGTTTTTT
CAIRAGGPEGTGELFF
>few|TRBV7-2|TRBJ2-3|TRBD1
TGTGCCAGCAGCTCCAGGACAGGGGGCGGTGATACGCAGTATTTT
CASSSRTGGGDTQYF
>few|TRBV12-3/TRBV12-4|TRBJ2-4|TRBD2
TGTGCCAGCAGTCTCCTAGCGGGAGAAAACATTCAGTACTTC
CASSLLAGENIQYF
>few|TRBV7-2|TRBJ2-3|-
TGTGCCAGCAGCCTATTCCCAGATACGCAGTATTTT
CASSLFPDTQYF
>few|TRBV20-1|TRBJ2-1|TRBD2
TGCAGTGCTAGGGACCCGACTAGCGGGAGTTCACAGTTCTTC
CSARDPTSGSSQFF
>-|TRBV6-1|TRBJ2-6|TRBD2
TGTGCCAGCAGCCTGCTCACTAGCGGGAGGTTGGGGGCCAACGTCCTGACTTTC
CASSLLTSGRLGANVLTF
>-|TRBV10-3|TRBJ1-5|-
TGTGCCATCTCACAGGATAGCAATCAGCCCCAGCATTTT
CAISQDSNQPQHF
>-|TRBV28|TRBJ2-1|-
TGTGCCAGCAAACAGGGAAGAAACAATGAGCAGTTCTTC
CASKQGRNNEQFF
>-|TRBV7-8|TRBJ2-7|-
TGTGCCAGCAGCTTTACGTTAGAATACGAGCAGTACTTC
CASSFTLEYEQYF
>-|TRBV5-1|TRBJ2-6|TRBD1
TGCGCCAGCAGCTTGGGGGGACAGGTGGCGACCGGGGCCAACGTCCTGACTTTC
CASSLGGQVATGANVLTF
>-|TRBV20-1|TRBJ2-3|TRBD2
TGCAGTGCTTCGACTAGCGGGAGAGGTGGAGATACGCAGTATTTT
CSASTSGRGGDTQYF
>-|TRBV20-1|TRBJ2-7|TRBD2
TGCAGTGCTAGAGAGTGGGGGGGGTTAGCGGGAGGCTTGAGTGGAGAGCAGTACTTC
CSAREWGGLAGGLSGEQYF
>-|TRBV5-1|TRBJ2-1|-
TGCGCCAGCAGCCAACCTCCTAGCGCAAACAATGAGCAGTTCTTC
CASSQPPSANNEQFF
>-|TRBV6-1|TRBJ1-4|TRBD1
TGTGCCAGCAGAAAAACAGGGGGCTCTAATGAAAAACTGTTTTTT
CASRKTGGSNEKLFF
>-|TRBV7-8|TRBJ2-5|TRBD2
TGTGCCAGCAGCCCCGTGGGGCTAGCGGGAGAGACCCAGTACTTC
CASSPVGLAGETQYF
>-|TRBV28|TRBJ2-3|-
TGTGCCAGCAGTTTAATTGAGGGAACCACAGATACGCAGTATTTT
CASSLIEGTTDTQYF
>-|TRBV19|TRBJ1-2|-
TGTGCCAGTCGGATAGGGGGAAAGGGGCTTGGCTACACCTTC
CASRIGGKGLGYTF
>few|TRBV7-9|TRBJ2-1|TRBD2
TGTGCCAGCAGCTTAGGGTCTAGCGGGGGCTACAATGAGCAGTTCTTC
CASSLGSSGGYNEQFF
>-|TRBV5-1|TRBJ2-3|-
TGCGCCAGCAGTTCCTTTATATCTCGCACAGATACGCAGTATTTT
CASSSFISRTDTQYF
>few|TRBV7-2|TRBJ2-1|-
TGTGCCAGCAGCTCAACAGGGCTTGGGACGGACAATGAGCAGTTCTTC
CASSSTGLGTDNEQFF
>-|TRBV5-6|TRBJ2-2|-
TGTGCCAGCAGCTTCTCACCGAACGCCGGGGAGCTGTTTTTT
CASSFSPNAGELFF
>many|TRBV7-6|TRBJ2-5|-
TGTGCCAGCAGCTCCTGGGAACGTAGAGAGACCCAGTACTTC
CASSSWERRETQYF
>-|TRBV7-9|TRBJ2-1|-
TGTGCCAGCAGATCCCCCGGCTTTGAGCAGTTCTTC
CASRSPGFEQFF
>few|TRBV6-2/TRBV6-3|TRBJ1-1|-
TGTGCCAGCAGTTACAGGACGGACACTGAAGCTTTCTTT
CASSYRTDTEAFF
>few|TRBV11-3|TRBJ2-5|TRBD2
TGTGCCAGCAGCTTAGGTGGCGGGAGGGCGGAGACCCAGTACTTC
CASSLGGGRAETQYF
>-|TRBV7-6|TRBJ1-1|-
TGTGCCAGCAGCTCCATAAGGGGCCAGGACACTGAAGCTTTCTTT
CASSSIRGQDTEAFF
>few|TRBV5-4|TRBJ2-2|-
TGTGCCAGCAGCTCAACAACCTTTGCTTCCGGGGAGCTGTTTTTT
CASSSTTFASGELFF
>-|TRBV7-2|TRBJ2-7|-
TGTGCCAGCAGCGTCCTTGACGGCTACGAGCAGTACTTC
CASSVLDGYEQYF
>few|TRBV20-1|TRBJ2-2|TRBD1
TGCAGTGCTCTTGCAGGGGGGAACACCGGGGAGCTGTTTTTT
CSALAGGNTGELFF
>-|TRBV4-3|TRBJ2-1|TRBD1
TGCGCCAGCAGCCGGATAGGGACAGCCGAGCAGTTCTTC
CASSRIGTAEQFF
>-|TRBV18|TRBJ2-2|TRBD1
TGTGCCAGCTCAACGGGACAGGGTGTCACCGGGGAGCTGTTTTTT
CASSTGQGVTGELFF
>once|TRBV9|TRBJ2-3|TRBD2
TGTGCCAGCAGCGTAGCTTCGCTAGCGGGTCCCACAGATACGCAGTATTTT
CASSVASLAGPTDTQYF
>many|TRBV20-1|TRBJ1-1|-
TGCAGTGCTCTGGCGGGCACTGAAGCTTTCTTT
CSALAGTEAFF
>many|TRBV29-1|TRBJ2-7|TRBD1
TGCAGCGTGGGGAAGGTGGGACAGGGAACCTACGAGCAGTACTTC
CSVGKVGQGTYEQYF
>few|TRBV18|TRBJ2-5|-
TGTGCCAGCTCGCCCAGACAGAAAGAGACCCAGTACTTC
CASSPRQKETQYF
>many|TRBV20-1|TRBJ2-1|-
TGCAGTGCTAGCGAGGACTTCGACAATGAGCAGTTCTTC
CSASEDFDNEQFF
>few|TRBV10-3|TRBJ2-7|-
TGTGCCATGGGAGAAGTTTTTGGCGAGCAGTACTTC
CAMGEVFGEQYF
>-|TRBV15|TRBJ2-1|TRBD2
TGTGCCACCAGCCTAGCGGCGGGAGTCTACAATGAGCAGTTCTTC
CATSLAAGVYNEQFF
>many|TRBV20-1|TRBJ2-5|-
TGCAGTGCTAGAGATTCCCAAGAGACCCAGTACTTC
CSARDSQETQYF
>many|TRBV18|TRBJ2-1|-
TGTGCCAGCTCACCACCTGAGGCTGCCTACAATGAGCAGTTCTTC
CASSPPEAAYNEQFF